This T cell receptor beta chain was captured in a study of TIL therapy for anti-PD-1-resistant metastatic lung cancer (dated by TCRdb to the early 2020s). Notes on the research overall: Before any PD-1/PD-L1 blockade was given, tumors were harvested, nivolumab was then administered, and patients who progressed went on to receive lymphodepletion, an infusion of expanded TIL, and IL-2. A median age of about 57 years (range about 38-85) and a median tumor PD-L1 proportion score of about 5.4% were recorded among enrolled patients. The cohort was composed predominantly of lung adenocarcinoma, with a handful of EGFR-mutant and two ALK-rearranged tumors included, and half of patients were identified as current or former smokers. T cell receptor beta sequencing of tumor and peripheral blood served to follow clonotypes across the tumor, the expanded TIL product, and serial blood samples. A median non-synonymous tumor mutation burden of over 1.2 mutations per megabase was determined across the cohort by whole-exome sequencing. Summary of the overall study and its limitations: The study protocol defined all tumor marker inferences as exploratory. Infused TIL clonotypes partially replaced the baseline peripheral repertoire then decayed over months, with no apparent association between persistence and response. Because the cohort was highly selected, with more treatment-naive, never-smoker and oncogene-addicted patients than is typical, generalizability is limited.

TCR beta CDR3 regions were amplified from genomic DNA by bias-controlled multiplex PCR with the immunoSEQ v3 hsTCRB kit. An Illumina NextSeq 500 was used to sequence the TCR libraries, reaching around 2.1 million read pairs at survey level or roughly 5-6.5 million at deep level. On the authors' methods: Clonality was reported by immunoSEQ Analyzer software, which also assigned V, D and J genes and filtered out non-productive sequences. Repertoires were compared by productive Simpson clonality and by the Morisita overlap index of productive TRB rearrangements between infused TIL and blood. The absolute count of a clonotype in blood was estimated by multiplying the lymphocyte count by the CD3+ fraction and by the productive frequency of the clone. The clones in this table, taken by TCRdb from immuneACCESS, are in-frame only. Not every clone is retained; where verified, under half of the shortfall comes from an unresolved V gene, and the cause of the rest is unknown. V, J and clone size reflect that table, while D and trimming were determined from the DNA. The sample table contains around 33,000 clones; only one count was recorded for around three quarters of them. The biggest ten clones account for approximately 2.5% of the sample.

As encoded in the germline V gene, CDR1 is SGHDT while CDR2 is YYEEEE. Compared with germline, V lacks 1 base and J lacks 6 bases; bases without a gene match: 5. The CDR3 contains 14 residues, cysteine and phenylalanine counted. Kept here is only the CDR3 DNA, which spans 42 bases and is read in frame from base 1. With respect to this clone: Its antigen remains undetermined. No base-level quality is on record; no much larger clone is a single base apart.

The time point label corresponds to: pre-treatment sample, taken before nivolumab and TIL therapy. A phase I trial run at two centers enrolled adults with stage 4 NSCLC between October 2017 and January 2020. Samples came from a single-arm, open-label phase I trial of tumor-infiltrating lymphocyte therapy with nivolumab in advanced non-small cell lung cancer. Blood mononuclear cells were isolated from EDTA tubes by Ficoll gradient and were snap-frozen as pellets, and DNA was extracted with a Qiagen mini-prep kit. The sample consisted of blood, taken at baseline. The chain couples TRBV5-6 to TRBJ2-7, and 9 bases in between align with TRBD2. The TCR sequence derives from a woman aged 30 to 85 with non-small cell lung cancer. The DNA is as follows: TGTGCCAGCAGCTTGAGACTAGCGGCCAGCGAGCAGTACTTC. This sequence encodes CASSLRLAASEQYF.